Below, 5 T cell receptor beta chains from the same sample are listed, as sequenced in a study of early T cells in non-severe SARS-CoV-2 infection. TCRdb reprocessed the 5' RACE reads with MiXCR, giving one entry per CDR3 protein. The repertoire holds about 83,000 distinct CDR3 sequences, roughly an eighth seen once, with roughly 1.4% in the top ten. The source material was whole blood. These receptor sequences come from an adult who was a healthcare worker with PCR-confirmed SARS-CoV-2 infection or an uninfected control (not recorded which).

This clonotype has more than one count but fewer than ten. The chain carries TRBV10-3 and TRBJ2-7; weak D call: TRBD1 (5 bases). V lost 3 bases and J 2 bases, leaving 29 bases between the germline ends. This CDR3 has 20 amino acids. The V gene's germline CDR1 is ENHRY and CDR2 SYGVKD. CDR3 loop: CAISDGLGRWGSRRAYEQYF. DNA for the CDR3: TGTGCCATCAGTGACGGGTTGGGCCGATGGGGCAGCCGGCGAGCCTACGAGCAGTACTTC.

This clonotype was counted at least ten times. V gene TRBV20-1 combines with J gene TRBJ1-1; tentatively, D is TRBD1 (5 bases). This CDR3 has 15 residues. The germline V and J ends were trimmed by 6 bases and 1 base, with 18 bases remaining between them. Germline CDR1 DFQATT, CDR2 SNEGSKA (reference sequence). The CDR3 DNA reads as TGCAGTGCCCCTTCTTCCGCAGGGTGGAACACTGAAGCTTTCTTT. It encodes CSAPSSAGWNTEAFF.

This clonotype was seen ten or more times. CDR3 sequence: CAWGLAGGSNEQFF. CDR3 bases: TGTGCCTGGGGACTAGCGGGGGGGTCCAATGAGCAGTTCTTC. The chain combines TRBV30 with TRBJ2-1, with TRBD2 identical over 15 bases. The germline CDR1 and CDR2 sequences are GTSNPN and SVGIG (reference sequence). The CDR3 sequence is 14 residues long. V shed 5 bases, J shed 6 bases, and the junction held 2 bases outside the gene matches.

J is TRBJ1-2 and V is TRBV10-3, with D unresolved. Trimming took off 6 bases at V and 3 bases at J, with 11 bases between the two ends. The CDR3 contains 13 residues. CDR1 is ENHRY, CDR2 SYGVKD, per germline. DNA for the CDR3: TGTGCCATCAGCAAGGACGGGGACTATGGCTACACCTTC. This sequence encodes CAISKDGDYGYTF.

The sample holds a few counts of this clonotype. The J gene is TRBJ2-5, the V gene TRBV6-5, with a possible D match to TRBD2 (5 bases). Germline V CDR1 and CDR2: MNHEY, SVGAGI. Trimming pared 5 bases from V and 0 bases from J, leaving 10 bases between. The CDR3 is 14 residues long. The CDR3 nucleotides are TGTGCCAGCAGTCCCGGGGTCCACCAAGAGACCCAGTACTTC. Translation gives CASSPGVHQETQYF.